The 28 T cell receptor beta chains in this list originate from one sample, sequenced in a study of regulatory T cells in long-lasting Graves disease. Researchers made TCR beta libraries by using iRepertoire HTBI primers and running Arm-PCR on CDR3 regions. TCRdb called the multiplex PCR reads again in MiXCR, with one record for every CDR3 protein. In the table there are 300,000 to 400,000 distinct CDR3 sequences, 16% of which are singletons. Time point described: newly diagnosed GD, antithyroid drugs for less than 3 months. Scientists built the TCR library using RNA that was extracted from PBMCs. This sample was shared with a second study, whose subject was T cells in Graves' hyperthyroidism and ophthalmopathy.

The specimen comprised peripheral blood mononuclear cells (PBMCs), sampled at new diagnosis, from a patient treated with antithyroid drugs. Source of these receptors: a middle-aged man with Graves disease.

The chain links TRBV20-1 to TRBJ2-3; possible D gene TRBD2, 5 bases. Germline V gene lookup returns CDR1 DFQATT and CDR2 SNEGSKA (reference sequence). V lost 2 bases and J 3 bases, leaving 15 bases between the germline ends. This CDR3 region has 15 residues. The CDR3 region has the DNA TGCAGTGCTAGACAACTCGGACTTGGGACAGATACGCAGTATTTT. This encodes CSARQLGLGTDTQYF.

This clonotype has ten or more counts. The chain is built from TRBV7-2 and TRBJ2-1; D might be TRBD2 (5 bases). The V end was cut by 1 base, the J end by 6 bases, with 10 bases between. This CDR3 region has 14 residues. In germline, CDR1 is SGHTA, CDR2 FQGNSA. The CDR3 bases are TGTGCCAGCAGCTTAGTTGAGCGGTTCAATGAGCAGTTCTTC. This encodes CASSLVERFNEQFF.

This clonotype was counted ten times or more. V is TRBV2 and J is TRBJ1-1; D call uncertain. Trimming pared 4 bases from V and 0 bases from J, leaving 9 bases between. Looked up from germline, CDR1 is SNHLY and CDR2 is FYNNEI. The CDR3 is 14 residues long. The CDR3 nucleotides read TGTGCCAGCAGTGCGGGCATTATGAACACTGAAGCTTTCTTT. Its protein is CASSAGIMNTEAFF.

This clonotype showed up many times. The genes are TRBV5-1 and TRBJ2-7, with TRBD1 matching 8 bases. This CDR3 is built from 15 residues. The V and J ends lost 5 bases and 4 bases, in that order; junction bases with no gene match: 11. Germline V CDR1 and CDR2: SGHRS, YFSETQ. CDR3 sequence: CASRKTGVEDYEQYF. DNA of the CDR3: TGCGCCAGCAGGAAGACAGGGGTCGAGGATTACGAGCAGTACTTC.

This clonotype occurred many times. The V gene is TRBV20-1, the J gene TRBJ2-5, with D perhaps being TRBD1 or TRBD2 (5 bases each). Trimming took off 3 bases at V and 5 bases at J, with 16 bases between the two ends. The CDR3 totals 14 residues. Germline V gene lookup returns CDR1 DFQATT and CDR2 SNEGSKA (reference sequence). In DNA, the CDR3 is TGCAGTGCTAGCCCCGAGGGGTCAGGGGAGACCCAGTACTTC. Translated: CSASPEGSGETQYF.

This chain connects TRBV7-2 to TRBJ1-1, with 9 positions matching TRBD1. CDR1 and CDR2 from the germline V gene are SGHTA and FQGNSA. The length of the CDR3 is 16 residues. J gave up 4 bases and V 3 bases, and 9 bases lay outside the gene matches. The DNA for the CDR3 is TGTGCCAGCAGCTTCGCCACGGGACAGGGAGGCACTGAAGCTTTCTTT. Its translation: CASSFATGQGGTEAFF. Filled out from reference TRBV7-2 and TRBJ1-1, the complete variable domain reads GAGVSQSPSNKVTEKGKDVELRCDPISGHTALYWYRQSLGQGLEFLIYFQGNSAPDKSGLPSDRFSAERTGGSVSTLTIQRTQQEDSAVYLCASSFATGQGGTEAFFGQGTRLTVV.

This clonotype was counted a few times. The chain links TRBV12-3 or TRBV12-4 to TRBJ2-2, with D possibly being TRBD1 or TRBD2 (7 bases each). V was shortened by 7 bases and J by 5 bases, with 26 bases between the two germline ends. CDR3 length: 18 residues. CDR3 in DNA: TGTGCCAGCACCCCCCTGGCCAGGGGCAGGGGGGGAACCGGGGAGCTGTTTTTT. Protein: CASTPLARGRGGTGELFF.

This clonotype was seen more than once but under ten times. J is TRBJ1-6 and V is TRBV6-1, with D hard to call. V lost 7 bases and J lost 10, with 14 bases in between. The CDR3 has 13 residues. Per germline, CDR1 MNHNS and CDR2 SASEGT. The CDR3 is CASTWRRSSPLHF. The CDR3 region has the DNA TGTGCCAGCACTTGGAGAAGGAGCTCACCCCTCCACTTT.

Many counts were recorded for this clonotype. The V call is TRBV28, the J call TRBJ2-2, with 11 bases aligning to TRBD2. This CDR3 is built from 15 residues. CDR1 and CDR2 from the germline V gene are MDHEN and SYDVKM. V lost 3 bases and J lost 5; bases outside the gene matches: 2. CDR3 sequence reads: CASSFRLAGTGELFF. The CDR3 bases are TGTGCCAGCAGTTTTCGACTAGCGGGGACCGGGGAGCTGTTTTTT.

This clonotype was observed many times. The chain joins TRBV20-1 to TRBJ1-5; no firm D call. The CDR3 is 13 amino acids. Trimming pared 3 bases from V and 7 bases from J, leaving 13 bases between. Germline-derived CDR1 and CDR2 are DFQATT and SNEGSKA (reference sequence). CDR3 DNA: TGCAGTGCTAGCTTGGGGTTATGGCAGCCCCAGCATTTT. It is translated as CSASLGLWQPQHF.

This clonotype was observed at least ten times. This chain connects TRBV2 to TRBJ2-3; D is unclear. Germline assignment: CDR1 SNHLY and CDR2 FYNNEI. Trimming shortened V by 4 bases and J by 2 bases, and 13 bases separated the two germline ends. CDR3 length equals 15 residues. CDR3 in DNA: TGTGCCAGCAGTGCGTTCTCCAGGTACACAGATACGCAGTATTTT. Translation: CASSAFSRYTDTQYF.

The chain links TRBV5-1 to TRBJ2-1; perhaps TRBD1 as D (6 bases). The ends were cut back, 5 bases at V and 6 bases at J, with 12 bases in the middle. Per the germline V gene, CDR1 is SGHRS and CDR2 is YFSETQ. The CDR3 runs 13 residues. Here the CDR3 reads CASSPDSFNEQFF. The CDR3 DNA is TGCGCCAGCAGTCCGGACAGCTTCAATGAGCAGTTCTTC.

This clonotype was seen ten or more times. This sequence joins TRBV5-1 and TRBJ1-1, with D possibly TRBD1 on 6 matching bases. CDR3 length: 14 residues. CDR1 is SGHRS and CDR2 is YFSETQ in the germline V gene. The V end was cut by 0 bases, the J end by 4 bases, with 10 bases between. The CDR3 DNA is TGCGCCAGCAGCTTGGCTTGGGGGCCCACTGAAGCTTTCTTT. Residues: CASSLAWGPTEAFF.

This clonotype has a handful of counts. The chain has TRBV12-3 or TRBV12-4 and TRBJ2-1, with 8 bases identical to TRBD1. V gave up 7 bases and J gave up 5 bases; unmatched junction bases: 7. The CDR3 contains 14 residues. This chain's CDR3 is CASNTLTGDNEQFF. The CDR3 DNA reads TGTGCCAGCAACACCCTGACAGGGGACAATGAGCAGTTCTTC.

This clonotype was observed at least ten times. The genes are TRBV30 and TRBJ2-2; a weak D match, TRBD1 (5 bases). The V gene lost 0 bases and the J gene lost 5 bases, with 10 bases spanning the gap. Germline assignment: CDR1 GTSNPN and CDR2 SVGIG (reference sequence). This CDR3 spans 14 amino acids. The CDR3 nucleotides read TGTGCCTGGAGTGTAGACAGTGAAACCGGGGAGCTGTTTTTT. As protein: CAWSVDSETGELFF.

This clonotype was counted at least ten times. The chain employs TRBV7-2 and TRBJ1-1; unclear D gene. Germline CDR1 and CDR2: SGHTA and FQGNSA. This CDR3 region has 15 residues. V lost 1 base, J lost 1 base, and 10 bases lay in between. CDR3 nucleotides: TGTGCCAGCAGCTTAGAGGCGCGGAGGAACACTGAAGCTTTCTTT. It specifies CASSLEARRNTEAFF. Combining the CDR3 with reference TRBV7-2 and TRBJ1-1 gives the whole variable domain GAGVSQSPSNKVTEKGKDVELRCDPISGHTALYWYRQSLGQGLEFLIYFQGNSAPDKSGLPSDRFSAERTGGSVSTLTIQRTQQEDSAVYLCASSLEARRNTEAFFGQGTRLTVV.

This clonotype was seen repeatedly, ten times or more. The genes are TRBV7-2 and TRBJ2-1; D perhaps matches TRBD1 (6 bases). The germline V and J ends were trimmed by 7 bases and 5 bases, with 18 bases remaining between them. The CDR3 runs to 15 residues. Germline assignment: CDR1 SGHTA and CDR2 FQGNSA. For the CDR3, the DNA is TGTGCCAGCAAAACGAATACAGGGTTGCACAATGAGCAGTTCTTC. It codes for CASKTNTGLHNEQFF.

There are many counts of this clonotype. The chain has TRBV29-1 and TRBJ2-3; the match to TRBD1 covers 11 bases. Germline CDR1 is SQVTM and CDR2 is ANQGSEA. The ends lost 3 bases at V and 3 bases at J; junction bases unmatched: 2. The CDR3 runs 14 residues. CDR3 sequence (DNA): TGCAGCGTTGAGGGGACAGGGGGAACAGATACGCAGTATTTT. Translated: CSVEGTGGTDTQYF.

In this sample, this clonotype turned up many times. The J gene is TRBJ2-1, the V gene TRBV29-1, with D perhaps given as TRBD1 or TRBD2 (5 bases each). The CDR3 length is 15 residues. V lost 4 bases, J lost 0 bases, and 13 bases lay in between. Looked up from germline, CDR1 is SQVTM and CDR2 is ANQGSEA. In DNA form, the CDR3 reads TGCAGCGTTGTTGTGGCAGGGAGCTCCTACAATGAGCAGTTCTTC. It yields the protein CSVVVAGSSYNEQFF.

The rearrangement joins TRBV7-9 to TRBJ1-4; TRBD1 aligns across 7 bases. The CDR3 runs 14 residues. V shed 5 bases and J 8 bases; nucleotides not matched to a gene: 8. The germline V gene has CDR1 SEHNR and CDR2 FQNEAQ (reference sequence). In DNA, the CDR3 is TGTGCCAGCAGCGACAGGGACGGGGGGGAAAAACTGTTTTTT. Its translation is CASSDRDGGEKLFF.

This clonotype was found a few times. This chain uses TRBV7-3 with TRBJ2-3; the D call may be TRBD1 or TRBD2 (5 bases each). Germline loops: CDR1 SGHTA, CDR2 FQGTGA. This CDR3 comprises 15 residues. V was pared by 5 bases and J by 4 bases, with 16 bases between. The CDR3 region is CASSPSPGRPDTQYF. In nucleotides, the CDR3 is TGTGCCAGCAGCCCTAGCCCGGGACGACCAGATACGCAGTATTTT.

In this sample, this clonotype turned up many times. The rearrangement uses TRBV25-1 and TRBJ2-7; 8 positions match TRBD1. Germline V gives CDR1 MGHDK, CDR2 SYGVNS. The CDR3 consists of 14 residues. J gave up 3 bases and V 2 bases, and 3 bases lay outside the gene matches. The CDR3 spells CASSENRGDYEQYF. The CDR3 coding sequence is TGTGCCAGCAGTGAAAACAGGGGGGACTACGAGCAGTACTTC.

This clonotype was detected only once. This clone may be a read error of a much larger clone one base away. This chain links TRBV2 with TRBJ2-4; maybe TRBD2 (6 bases). The V gene's germline CDR1 is SNHLY and CDR2 FYNNEI. This CDR3 is 14 amino acids long. CDR3 in amino acids: CASTPGRPKNIRYF. DNA of the CDR3: TGTGCCAGCACCCCAGGGAGGCCCAAAAACATTCGGTACTTC.

Turning to this clonotype: It may be a read error: a sequence one base away is much more abundant. The rearrangement links TRBV12-3 or TRBV12-4 to TRBJ1-2; D gene unclear. The CDR3 contains 15 residues. V lost 1 base and J 4 bases, leaving 13 bases between the germline ends. This CDR3 reads CASSLEVTGLYGYTF. Here the CDR3 DNA reads TGTGCCAGCAGTTTAGAGGTAACGGGCCTCTATGGCTACACCTTC.

The chain carries TRBV7-8 and TRBJ1-1; D possibly corresponds to TRBD1 (5 bases). Germline V gene data show CDR1 as SGHVS and CDR2 as FQNEAQ. V lost 1 base, J lost 4 bases, and 13 bases lay in between. The CDR3 runs 15 residues. This chain's CDR3 is CASSLGRGYSTEAFF. CDR3 bases: TGTGCCAGCAGCTTAGGTCGGGGGTACAGCACTGAAGCTTTCTTT.

This clonotype came up many times. The J gene is TRBJ1-1, the V gene TRBV5-6; D is unclear. V was clipped by 6 bases and J by 3 bases, with 15 bases between them. The CDR3 loop spans 14 amino acids. CDR1 is SGHDT, CDR2 YYEEEE, per germline. The CDR3 loop reads CASTIGSRDTEAFF. The DNA for the CDR3 is TGTGCCAGCACCATCGGTAGTAGGGACACTGAAGCTTTCTTT.

The chain couples TRBV10-3 to TRBJ2-2; 7 bases agree with TRBD2. With 8 bases clipped from V and 7 bases from J, the junction kept 7 bases outside the gene matches. CDR1 ENHRY and CDR2 SYGVKD come from the germline V gene. The length of the CDR3 is 13 residues. CDR3 bases: TGTGCCATCCGGGCCAGCGGGGACGGGGAGCTGTTTTTT. It yields the protein CAIRASGDGELFF.

This clonotype was detected ten times or more. The CDR3 sequence is CASSRHGSTEAFF. The CDR3 coding sequence is TGTGCCAGCAGCCGACACGGAAGCACTGAAGCTTTCTTT. The chain combines TRBV3-1 with TRBJ1-1; D gene ambiguous. The CDR3 spans 13 residues. CDR1 is LGHDT and CDR2 is YNNKEL in the germline V gene (reference sequence). With 4 bases removed from V and 4 bases from J, the gap between germline ends came to 10 bases.